These 26 T cell receptor beta chains were sequenced from one sample in a study of early T cells in non-severe SARS-CoV-2 infection. TCRdb reanalysed the 5' RACE reads using MiXCR and keeps one entry per CDR3 protein. The data show 35,000 to 40,000 distinct CDR3 sequences, around 6.1% seen once. The sequenced sample consisted of whole blood. The receptors derive from an adult who was a healthcare worker with PCR-confirmed SARS-CoV-2 infection or an uninfected control (not recorded which).

The chain uses TRBV20-1 and TRBJ2-5; 16 bases fit TRBD2. The CDR3 spans 15 residues. The germline V gene has CDR1 DFQATT and CDR2 SNEGSKA (reference sequence). Trimming at V came to 3 bases and at J to 7 bases, leaving 5 bases not matched to a gene. The DNA for the CDR3 is TGCAGTGCTAGGTCCGGGACTAGCGGGGGGGGGACCCAGTACTTC. It codes for CSARSGTSGGGTQYF.

The table lists this clonotype with a few counts. The chain couples TRBV10-3 to TRBJ1-2; no reliable D call. Trimming left V 0 bases short and J 5 bases short, with 1 base between. The CDR3 runs to 11 residues. The germline V gene encodes CDR1 ENHRY and CDR2 SYGVKD. The chain's CDR3 is CAISESYGYTF. The CDR3 bases are TGTGCCATCAGTGAGTCATATGGCTACACCTTC.

The sample holds many counts of this clonotype. The chain combines TRBV6-6 with TRBJ2-7; 7 bases align to TRBD1. Germline lookup yields CDR1 MNHNY and CDR2 SVGAGI (reference sequence). The CDR3 covers 12 residues. J lost 2 bases, V lost 6 bases, and 1 base had no gene match. The CDR3 nucleotides are TGTGCCAGCAGCGGGACAGCCTACGAGCAGTACTTC. Translation: CASSGTAYEQYF.

Many counts were recorded for this clonotype. The chain has TRBV7-2 and TRBJ2-7; 8 bases agree with TRBD1. J was trimmed by 4 bases and V by 5 bases; bases with no gene match: 4. The CDR3 has 13 amino acids. Germline V gene lookup returns CDR1 SGHTA and CDR2 FQGNSA. The CDR3 DNA follows: TGTGCCAGCAGCCCCACAGGGGGGTACGAGCAGTACTTC. Its protein is CASSPTGGYEQYF.

This clonotype was counted many times. The genes are TRBV5-1 and TRBJ2-4, with unresolved D. The germline V gene has CDR1 SGHRS and CDR2 YFSETQ. Trimming removed 4 bases from V and 7 bases from J, with 15 bases in between. The CDR3 totals 14 residues. CDR3 coding DNA: TGCGCCAGCAGCATTGGCGCTCAGGAGAACATTCAGTACTTC. This sequence encodes CASSIGAQENIQYF.

This clonotype was picked up many times. The chain carries TRBV9 and TRBJ2-2; tentatively, D is TRBD1 (6 bases). V dropped 4 bases and J dropped 6 bases, with 13 bases sitting between them. There are 14 residues in the CDR3. Germline CDR1 and CDR2: SGDLS and YYNGEE. The CDR3 reads CASSPPWGPGELFF. CDR3 DNA: TGTGCCAGCAGCCCCCCCTGGGGGCCCGGGGAGCTGTTTTTT.

Worth noting for this clonotype: This may arise from a read error, as a much more abundant clone is one base away. The chain has TRBV20-1 and TRBJ2-7; D is undetermined. Germline-derived CDR1 and CDR2 are DFQATT and SNEGSKA (reference sequence). The CDR3 extends over 12 amino acids. The CDR3 region is CSAPHSYYERYF. The DNA for the CDR3 is TGCAGTGCTCCCCACAGCTACTACGAGCGGTACTTC.

This clonotype was counted ten times or more. The chain joins TRBV30 to TRBJ1-2; tentative D call: TRBD1 (5 bases). The CDR3 contains 13 residues. The germline V and J ends were trimmed by 1 base and 3 bases, with 9 bases remaining between them. Germline V gene sequence: CDR1 GTSNPN, CDR2 SVGIG (reference sequence). For the CDR3, the DNA is TGTGCCTGGAGTGGGGGCAGAGACTATGGCTACACCTTC. It specifies CAWSGGRDYGYTF.

This clonotype was counted many times. The rearrangement joins TRBV20-1 to TRBJ1-1, with D unclear. V shed 4 bases and J shed 1 base, with 7 bases lying between them. In germline, CDR1 is DFQATT, CDR2 SNEGSKA (reference sequence). This CDR3 contains 12 residues. The CDR3 here is CSAKTQNTEAFF. CDR3 bases: TGCAGTGCTAAGACGCAGAACACTGAAGCTTTCTTT.

The sample holds many counts of this clonotype. The chain uses TRBV2 and TRBJ1-6; D not resolved. The germline V and J ends were trimmed by 8 bases and 11 bases, with 4 bases remaining between them. This CDR3 region has 9 residues. CDR1 and CDR2 from the germline V gene are SNHLY and FYNNEI. The CDR3 protein is CASGPPLHF. Here the CDR3 DNA reads TGTGCCAGCGGGCCACCCCTCCACTTT.

This clonotype was seen ten or more times. The gene calls are TRBV19 and TRBJ2-3; D is unclear. V was clipped by 5 bases and J by 3 bases, with 18 bases between them. CDR1 is LNHDA, CDR2 SQIVND, per germline (reference sequence). This CDR3 spans 16 amino acids. The CDR3 loop is CASSPPMGYWTDTQYF. The DNA for the CDR3 is TGTGCCAGTAGTCCCCCCATGGGTTATTGGACAGATACGCAGTATTTT.

This clonotype was counted many times. V usage is TRBV7-3 and J usage is TRBJ2-5; D perhaps matches TRBD2 (6 bases). Trimming took 5 bases from V and 3 from J, leaving 13 bases between them. The CDR3 extends over 14 amino acids. Germline V gene sequence: CDR1 SGHTA, CDR2 FQGTGA. DNA for the CDR3: TGTGCCAGCAGCGGAGGGTCGGGAGAAGAGACCCAGTACTTC. The encoded protein is CASSGGSGEETQYF.

The chain carries TRBV21-1 and TRBJ2-7. TRBV21-1 is a pseudogene. There are 16 residues in the CDR3. The CDR3 region has the DNA TGTGCCAGCAGCAAAGTAGAAAGGGAACGACGGTTCAGCACGTACTTC. Its protein product is CASSKVERERRFSTYF.

This clonotype was picked up many times. The chain is built from TRBV5-1 and TRBJ1-5, with D possibly matching TRBD1 (5 bases). The CDR3 spans 15 residues. Germline lookup yields CDR1 SGHRS and CDR2 YFSETQ. V lost 4 bases to trimming and J lost 4 bases, with 15 bases between them. The CDR3 DNA reads as TGCGCCAGCAGCCTTGGTTTGGGGGGAAATCAGCCCCAGCATTTT. This translates into CASSLGLGGNQPQHF.

This sequence joins TRBV7-9 and TRBJ2-7, with D perhaps matching TRBD1 (5 bases). V was pared by 5 bases and J by 6 bases, with 17 bases between. Looked up from germline, CDR1 is SEHNR and CDR2 is FQNEAQ (reference sequence). CDR3 length: 14 amino acids. The CDR3 DNA follows: TGTGCCAGCAGCGTAACAGGCCCCTCTGCCGAGCAGTACTTC. Protein product: CASSVTGPSAEQYF.

This clonotype was found a few times. V usage is TRBV5-4 and J usage is TRBJ1-2, with no clear D. Trimming removed 4 bases from V and 13 bases from J, with 20 bases in between. Looked up from germline, CDR1 is SGHNT and CDR2 is YYREEE (reference sequence). The CDR3 sequence is 13 residues long. CDR3 amino acids: CASSQSYTSLGTF. The CDR3 DNA follows: TGTGCCAGCAGCCAAAGCTACACCTCGCTAGGCACCTTC.

This clonotype came up many times. This sequence joins TRBV20-1 and TRBJ2-7; D perhaps matches TRBD1 (6 bases). Per germline, CDR1 DFQATT and CDR2 SNEGSKA (reference sequence). Trimming pared 4 bases from V and 1 base from J, leaving 14 bases between. This CDR3 has 14 amino acids. CDR3 region: CSATHAGDSYEQYF. CDR3 sequence (DNA): TGCAGTGCTACTCACGCAGGGGATTCCTACGAGCAGTACTTC.

This clonotype was seen a few times. This chain joins TRBV29-1 and TRBJ2-1; no reliable D call. With 4 bases removed from V and 0 bases from J, the gap between germline ends came to 10 bases. The CDR3 consists of 14 residues. Germline CDR1 and CDR2: SQVTM and ANQGSEA. CDR3 loop: CSVAVGHSYNEQFF. Written as DNA, the CDR3 is TGCAGCGTTGCCGTGGGTCACTCCTACAATGAGCAGTTCTTC.

This clonotype came up many times. V gene TRBV7-9 combines with J gene TRBJ1-4, with 7 bases aligning to TRBD1. CDR1 SEHNR and CDR2 FQNEAQ come from the germline V gene (reference sequence). The length of the CDR3 is 14 residues. The V and J ends lost 5 bases and 7 bases, in that order; junction bases with no gene match: 7. Here the CDR3 DNA reads TGTGCCAGCAGCCAGACAGGGTTGGTTGAAAAACTGTTTTTT. Amino acids: CASSQTGLVEKLFF.

In its sample, this clonotype was seen many times. V gene TRBV13 combines with J gene TRBJ1-6; possible D gene TRBD1, 5 bases. CDR3 size: 16 residues. Per the germline V gene, CDR1 is PRHDT and CDR2 is FYEKMQ (reference sequence). Trimming removed 6 bases from V and 5 bases from J, with 17 bases in between. The DNA for the CDR3 is TGTGCCAGCAGTATCCGGCAGGGACTTAATAATTCACCCCTCCACTTT. It codes for CASSIRQGLNNSPLHF.

The sample holds many counts of this clonotype. The V and J genes are TRBV7-2 and TRBJ1-1; no clear D gene. The germline V gene encodes CDR1 SGHTA and CDR2 FQGNSA. This CDR3 contains 15 residues. The V and J ends lost 1 base and 4 bases respectively, with 13 bases between them. This CDR3 reads CASSLVKGLGTEAFF. CDR3 coding DNA: TGTGCCAGCAGCTTAGTTAAGGGTCTGGGCACTGAAGCTTTCTTT. Complete variable domain (other parts from reference TRBV7-2 and TRBJ1-1): GAGVSQSPSNKVTEKGKDVELRCDPISGHTALYWYRQSLGQGLEFLIYFQGNSAPDKSGLPSDRFSAERTGGSVSTLTIQRTQQEDSAVYLCASSLVKGLGTEAFFGQGTRLTVV.

This clonotype was counted many times. The gene calls are TRBV20-1 and TRBJ2-5; 7 bases fit TRBD2. Per the germline V gene, CDR1 is DFQATT and CDR2 is SNEGSKA (reference sequence). The CDR3 spans 13 residues. V was clipped by 6 bases and J by 2 bases; unmatched bases: 6. This CDR3 reads CSAGGRDQETQYF. The CDR3 DNA is TGCAGTGCCGGGGGGAGGGATCAAGAGACCCAGTACTTC.

This clonotype was seen many times. The gene calls are TRBV5-6 and TRBJ1-2; D unclear. Germline CDR1 SGHDT, CDR2 YYEEEE. The CDR3 consists of 18 residues. V shed 4 bases and J shed 6 bases, with 28 bases lying between them. For the CDR3, the DNA is TGTGCCAGCAGCCCCCCCGGCGGATTGTTTAGGGATCGGGATGGCTACACCTTC. Protein sequence: CASSPPGGLFRDRDGYTF.

This clonotype was counted at least ten times. The rearrangement joins TRBV6-2 or TRBV6-3 to TRBJ2-1; 10 nucleotides match TRBD2. J gave up 0 bases and V 6 bases, and 5 bases lay outside the gene matches. Germline V gene data show CDR1 as MNHEY and CDR2 as SVGEGT. The CDR3 covers 16 residues. In DNA form, the CDR3 reads TGTGCCAGCAGACTAGCGGGGTTAGGCTCCTACAATGAGCAGTTCTTC. Translating gives CASRLAGLGSYNEQFF.

Ten or more counts support this clonotype. The rearrangement joins TRBV7-2 to TRBJ1-5; D uncertain. CDR1 is SGHTA, CDR2 FQGNSA, per germline. V was pared by 1 base and J by 7 bases, with 5 bases between. The CDR3 contains 12 residues. CDR3 residues: CASSLGVQPQHF. CDR3 sequence (DNA): TGTGCCAGCAGCTTAGGGGTACAGCCCCAGCATTTT.

This clonotype showed up many times. V and J are TRBV6-5 and TRBJ1-1, with D possibly TRBD1 on 5 matching bases. V was shortened by 4 bases and J by 1 base, with 10 bases between the two germline ends. CDR3 length: 14 residues. The germline gives CDR1 MNHEY, CDR2 SVGAGI. CDR3 protein: CASSSDRSNTEAFF. Written as DNA, the CDR3 is TGTGCCAGCAGTTCTGACAGATCGAACACTGAAGCTTTCTTT.